These 22 T cell receptor beta chains were all obtained from the same sample, sequenced in a study of CD8 T cells in ankylosing spondylitis. TCRdb re-called the 5' RACE reads through MiXCR, storing one row per CDR3 protein. The sample lists 700,000 to 850,000 distinct CDR3 sequences, 12% occurring once. These receptors have no known antigen. Study-level results: Seemingly distinctive of ankylosing spondylitis blood was a TCR beta motif formed by eight highly homologous variants.

The sample consisted of blood, either unsorted or a sorted T cell fraction (not recorded which). The source of these receptors is a male donor with ankylosing spondylitis.

V gene TRBV20-1 combines with J gene TRBJ2-6; no reliable D call. The CDR3 loop spans 14 amino acids. CDR1 is DFQATT, CDR2 SNEGSKA, per germline (reference sequence). V was pared by 6 bases and J by 4 bases, with 13 bases between. CDR3 region: CSAKVSRGANVLTF. CDR3 bases: TGCAGTGCCAAAGTTAGCCGGGGGGCCAACGTCCTGACTTTC.

This clonotype appeared many times. This chain links TRBV7-9 with TRBJ1-2; D gene uncertain. V lost 5 bases and J 8 bases, leaving 12 bases between the germline ends. Germline V gene data show CDR1 as SEHNR and CDR2 as FQNEAQ (reference sequence). This CDR3 spans 12 amino acids. As DNA, the CDR3 is TGTGCCAGCAGCGTGCCTGAAGGAGGCTACACCTTC. Translated, it gives CASSVPEGGYTF.

This clonotype was seen more than once but under ten times. The genes are TRBV6-1 and TRBJ1-5, with a tentative D call TRBD1 (6 bases). The germline V and J ends were trimmed by 10 bases and 0 bases, with 16 bases remaining between them. Germline lookup yields CDR1 MNHNS and CDR2 SASEGT. The CDR3 is 15 residues long. CDR3 sequence reads: CATMWTVNSNQPQHF. The CDR3 nucleotides read TGTGCCACTATGTGGACAGTAAATAGCAATCAGCCCCAGCATTTT.

This clonotype was counted a few times. The chain employs TRBV15 and TRBJ2-4, with D perhaps TRBD1 or TRBD2 (7 bases each). The germline CDR1 and CDR2 sequences are LNHNV and YYDKDF (reference sequence). The CDR3 has 16 residues. V was trimmed by 4 bases and J by 1 base, leaving 14 bases between them. CDR3 residues: CATSTGTAGAKNIQYF. The CDR3 DNA follows: TGTGCCACCAGCACCGGGACAGCGGGGGCCAAAAACATTCAGTACTTC.

The rearrangement uses TRBV2 and TRBJ2-7; TRBD1 matches at 9 bases. J gave up 6 bases and V 8 bases, and 5 bases lay outside the gene matches. Germline loops: CDR1 SNHLY, CDR2 FYNNEI. The length of the CDR3 is 12 residues. The CDR3 here is CASGTGNREQYF. In nucleotides, the CDR3 is TGTGCCAGCGGGACAGGGAATCGCGAGCAGTACTTC.

This clonotype turned up a few times. V is TRBV12-3 or TRBV12-4 and J is TRBJ1-1; maybe TRBD1 (5 bases). The CDR3 sequence is 15 residues long. V lost 6 bases and J lost 4, with 18 bases in between. For the CDR3, the DNA is TGTGCCAGCAGCTTTGGGACTGGGTTAGGCACTGAAGCTTTCTTT. Its translation is CASSFGTGLGTEAFF.

There are a few counts of this clonotype. The rearrangement joins TRBV28 to TRBJ1-3; D remains unclear. The germline gives CDR1 MDHEN, CDR2 SYDVKM. The CDR3 runs 17 residues. Trimming removed 3 bases from V and 0 bases from J, with 15 bases in between. CDR3 amino acids: CASSLWQLPSSGNTIYF. CDR3 sequence (DNA): TGTGCCAGCAGTTTGTGGCAGCTGCCTAGCTCTGGAAACACCATATATTTT.

This clonotype has a handful of counts. V gene TRBV6-1 combines with J gene TRBJ1-5, with D unclear. Deletions cut 6 bases from V and 0 bases from J, with 12 bases between. The germline V gene encodes CDR1 MNHNS and CDR2 SASEGT. The CDR3 runs to 15 residues. The CDR3 loop is CASRRLPNSNQPQHF. The CDR3 DNA sequence: TGTGCCAGCAGACGACTACCAAATAGCAATCAGCCCCAGCATTTT.

At least ten counts were recorded for this clonotype. The chain has TRBV20-1 and TRBJ1-5, with a weak D call TRBD1 (6 bases). The V gene's germline CDR1 is DFQATT and CDR2 SNEGSKA (reference sequence). Deletions cut 6 bases from V and 5 bases from J, with 11 bases between. CDR3 length equals 12 residues. The chain's CDR3 is CSATSGDQPQHF. The CDR3 coding sequence is TGCAGTGCCACCTCAGGGGATCAGCCCCAGCATTTT.

In its sample, this clonotype was seen a few times. The chain combines TRBV5-1 with TRBJ2-1; TRBD2 agrees at 8 bases. Per the germline V gene, CDR1 is SGHRS and CDR2 is YFSETQ. The J segment lost 2 bases and the V segment lost 4 bases, leaving 5 bases of the junction unmatched. The CDR3 totals 15 residues. The chain's CDR3 is CASSILAETYNEQFF. CDR3 DNA: TGCGCCAGCAGCATACTAGCGGAGACCTACAATGAGCAGTTCTTC.

The gene calls are TRBV6-2 or TRBV6-3 and TRBJ2-7, with unresolved D. CDR1 MNHEY and CDR2 SVGEGT come from the germline V gene. This CDR3 spans 13 amino acids. V lost 7 bases to trimming and J lost 0 bases, with 10 bases between them. The CDR3: CASTPGYSYEQYF. The CDR3 DNA follows: TGTGCCAGCACCCCGGGCTACTCCTACGAGCAGTACTTC.

The rearrangement joins TRBV18 to TRBJ2-1; D not resolved. The CDR3 extends over 17 amino acids. V lost 3 bases, J lost 4 bases, and 19 bases lay in between. Germline loops: CDR1 KGHSH, CDR2 LQKENI. The CDR3 loop is CASSPWIVKKGYNEQFF. DNA of the CDR3: TGTGCCAGCTCACCCTGGATCGTCAAGAAAGGGTACAATGAGCAGTTCTTC.

This clonotype showed up many times. The chain couples TRBV29-1 to TRBJ1-2; TRBD1 is a possible D gene (6 bases). The CDR3 runs to 13 residues. The germline CDR1 and CDR2 sequences are SQVTM and ANQGSEA. V was shortened by 6 bases and J by 4 bases, with 15 bases between the two germline ends. The DNA for the CDR3 is TGCAGCGTCGACCTCGGGGGCGGCTATGGCTACACCTTC. Its translation is CSVDLGGGYGYTF.

A few counts support this clonotype. This chain links TRBV20-1 with TRBJ1-1; a possible D gene is TRBD1 (6 bases). CDR1 and CDR2 from the germline V gene are DFQATT and SNEGSKA (reference sequence). Trimming removed 2 bases at V and 4 bases at J, with 17 bases between. CDR3 size: 15 residues. The CDR3 coding sequence is TGCAGTGCTAGATCCTCCAGGGGAAGCGGCACTGAAGCTTTCTTT. Encoded protein: CSARSSRGSGTEAFF.

This clonotype was observed a handful of times. The rearrangement uses TRBV12-3 or TRBV12-4 and TRBJ1-6; no clear D gene. V lost 3 bases and J lost 7, with 10 bases in between. CDR3 length: 14 amino acids. The CDR3 DNA sequence: TGTGCCAGCAGTTTGTTACGGAACAATTCACCCCTCCACTTT. Protein product: CASSLLRNNSPLHF.

This clonotype was seen more than once but under ten times. The chain recombines TRBV6-1 with TRBJ1-5, with D possibly TRBD1 on 5 matching bases. Per germline, CDR1 MNHNS and CDR2 SASEGT. The CDR3 totals 14 residues. V was cut by 8 bases and J by 1 base, with 12 bases left in between. The DNA of the CDR3 is TGTGCCAGCGTGGGGGGGGAAAGCAATCAGCCCCAGCATTTT. This codes for CASVGGESNQPQHF.

The chain recombines TRBV12-3 or TRBV12-4 with TRBJ2-7, with 7 nucleotides matching TRBD1. The trim removed 9 bases at V and 1 base at J, leaving 9 bases unmatched. CDR3 length: 14 amino acids. CDR3 sequence (DNA): TGTGCCAGGCAGGGGGACCTGTATTCCTACGAGCAGTACTTC. It yields the protein CARQGDLYSYEQYF.

V gene TRBV7-2 combines with J gene TRBJ2-5, with TRBD2 identical over 8 bases. This CDR3 spans 15 amino acids. From germline, CDR1 is SGHTA and CDR2 FQGNSA. V trimming: 5 bases; J trimming: 5 bases; junction bases outside the gene matches: 10. The CDR3 DNA sequence: TGTGCCAGCAGCCTAGGCGGGAGGCCCTGGGAGACCCAGTACTTC. Its translation: CASSLGGRPWETQYF.

This clonotype came up many times. The chain uses TRBV10-3 and TRBJ2-2, with D possibly TRBD1 on 6 matching bases. In germline, CDR1 is ENHRY, CDR2 SYGVKD. V gave up 2 bases and J gave up 7 bases, with 14 bases separating them. The CDR3 contains 15 residues. The CDR3 spells CAISEHREDGGELFF. The CDR3 nucleotides read TGTGCCATCAGTGAGCACAGGGAAGACGGCGGGGAGCTGTTTTTT.

Here the CDR3 DNA reads TGTGCCAGCTCACCAATACCCGGAGGGGTAACTAATGAAAAACTGTTTTTT. Translated, it gives CASSPIPGGVTNEKLFF. The chain joins TRBV18 to TRBJ1-4, with D possibly matching TRBD1 (5 bases). The CDR3 loop spans 17 amino acids. V lost 2 bases and J lost 1, with 14 bases in between. Germline CDR1 is KGHSH and CDR2 is LQKENI.

This clonotype was picked up a small number of times. The chain carries TRBV30 and TRBJ2-2, with 10 positions matching TRBD2. CDR3 length: 14 residues. V lost 3 bases and J lost 6; bases outside the gene matches: 4. Germline lookup yields CDR1 GTSNPN and CDR2 SVGIG (reference sequence). CDR3 coding DNA: TGTGCCTGGAGAAAAGCGGGAGGGCCCGGGGAGCTGTTTTTT. Translated, it gives CAWRKAGGPGELFF.

This CDR3 is CASSQDSGPLATGEQYF. CDR3 DNA sequence: TGTGCCAGCAGCCAAGATTCCGGACCCTTAGCCACGGGAGAGCAGTACTTC. The rearrangement joins TRBV4-2 to TRBJ2-7; a possible D gene is TRBD2 (5 bases). CDR1 LGHNA and CDR2 YNFKEQ come from the germline V gene. The germline V and J ends were trimmed by 0 bases and 7 bases, with 22 bases remaining between them. The CDR3 contains 17 residues.